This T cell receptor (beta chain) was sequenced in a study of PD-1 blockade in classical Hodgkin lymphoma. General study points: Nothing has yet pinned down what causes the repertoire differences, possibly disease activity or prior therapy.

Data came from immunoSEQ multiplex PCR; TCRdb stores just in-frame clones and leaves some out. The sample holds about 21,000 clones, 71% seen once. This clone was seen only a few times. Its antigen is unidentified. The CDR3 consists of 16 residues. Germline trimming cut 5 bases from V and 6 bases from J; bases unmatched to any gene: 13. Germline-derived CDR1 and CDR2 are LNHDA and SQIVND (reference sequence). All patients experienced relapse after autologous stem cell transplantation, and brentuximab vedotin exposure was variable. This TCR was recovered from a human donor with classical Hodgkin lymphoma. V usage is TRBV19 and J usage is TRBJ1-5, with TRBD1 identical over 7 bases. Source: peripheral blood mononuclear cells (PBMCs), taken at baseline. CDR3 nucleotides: TGTGCCAGTAGTTTACTACAGGGGAGGCTTGGTCAGCCCCAGCATTTT. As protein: CASSLLQGRLGQPQHF. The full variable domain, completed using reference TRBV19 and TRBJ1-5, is DGGITQSPKYLFRKEGQNVTLSCEQNLNHDAMYWYRQDPGQGLRLIYYSQIVNDFQKGDIAEGYSVSREKKESFPLTVTSAQKNPTAFYLCASSLLQGRLGQPQHFGDGTRLSIL.